These T cell receptor beta chains were read from a single sample in a study of blood T cell repertoires in COVID-19. Produced via immunoSEQ multiplex PCR; TCRdb's table is partial and in-frame only. The sample holds roughly 250,000 clones, over 70% seen once. The sequencing sample was made of PBMCs or T cells enriched from blood (not recorded which). Every receptor here comes from a woman in her 40s who had been exposed to COVID-19. The CDR3 runs from the conserved cysteine through the conserved F or W. A D gene is named only where the DNA matches it firmly. Only some rows state a clone size, as once, few, many or a class for expanded clones.

CDR3 DNA: TGTGCCAGTGGGTCCAGGGAAACTGGCTACACCTTC
CDR3 protein: CASGSRETGYTF
V gene: TRBV19
D gene: .
CDR3 length: 12
clone size: few
J gene: TRBJ1-2

CDR3 DNA: TGTGCCAGCAGCTTGCCCCGTGGACTAGCGCATCAAGAGACCCAGTACTTC
CDR3 protein: CASSLPRGLAHQETQYF
V gene: TRBV5-8
D gene: TRBD2
CDR3 length: 17
clone size: .
J gene: TRBJ2-5

CDR3 DNA: TGTGCCAGCTCACCTGAGGACACTGAAGCTTTCTTT
CDR3 protein: CASSPEDTEAFF
V gene: TRBV18
D gene: .
CDR3 length: 12
clone size: .
J gene: TRBJ1-1

CDR3 DNA: TGTGCCAGCAGGAGCGGGGACGCGAACACCGGGGAGCTGTTTTTT
CDR3 protein: CASRSGDANTGELFF
V gene: TRBV11-3
D gene: TRBD2
CDR3 length: 15
clone size: .
J gene: TRBJ2-2

CDR3 DNA: TGTGCCAGCAGGTCCTACGGGGGCCAAGAGACCCAGTACTTC
CDR3 protein: CASRSYGGQETQYF
V gene: TRBV6-5
D gene: .
CDR3 length: 14
clone size: .
J gene: TRBJ2-5

CDR3 DNA: TGTGCCAGCAGCTTAGTTGTCAGGCAGAACACTGAAGCTTTCTTT
CDR3 protein: CASSLVVRQNTEAFF
V gene: TRBV7-2
D gene: .
CDR3 length: 15
clone size: .
J gene: TRBJ1-1

CDR3 DNA: TGTGCCAGCTCACCCCTCCAGGGGGTTGCGGACACCGGGGAGCTGTTTTTT
CDR3 protein: CASSPLQGVADTGELFF
V gene: TRBV18
D gene: TRBD1
CDR3 length: 17
clone size: .
J gene: TRBJ2-2

CDR3 DNA: TGTGCCAGCAGCCTGTGGGACAGGGTGGTTGAAAAACTGTTTTTT
CDR3 protein: CASSLWDRVVEKLFF
V gene: TRBV5-6
D gene: TRBD1
CDR3 length: 15
clone size: .
J gene: TRBJ1-4

CDR3 DNA: TGTGCCAGCACACCCGGGACAGGGGGCGCGACTGAAGCTTTCTTT
CDR3 protein: CASTPGTGGATEAFF
V gene: TRBV28
D gene: TRBD1
CDR3 length: 15
clone size: .
J gene: TRBJ1-1

CDR3 DNA: TGTGCCAGCACAGGACAGGGAAATTCACCCCTCCACTTT
CDR3 protein: CASTGQGNSPLHF
V gene: TRBV28
D gene: TRBD1
CDR3 length: 13
clone size: .
J gene: TRBJ1-6

CDR3 DNA: TGTGCCAGCAGCCCCAGCAGCGGGGGGCCATACGAGCAGTACTTC
CDR3 protein: CASSPSSGGPYEQYF
V gene: TRBV7-2
D gene: TRBD2
CDR3 length: 15
clone size: .
J gene: TRBJ2-7

CDR3 DNA: TGCGCCAGCAGCACCGAGACAGGGGTCTCAGGCTACACCTTC
CDR3 protein: CASSTETGVSGYTF
V gene: TRBV5-1
D gene: TRBD1
CDR3 length: 14
clone size: once
J gene: TRBJ1-2

CDR3 DNA: TGTGCCGCCCGCGGGACAGGAGTGAACACTGAAGCTTTCTTT
CDR3 protein: CAARGTGVNTEAFF
V gene: TRBV10-3
D gene: TRBD1
CDR3 length: 14
clone size: .
J gene: TRBJ1-1

CDR3 DNA: TGCGCCAGCAGCCAACTGGTTCTAGCGGGAGTTGGGGCCAACGTCCTGACTTTC
CDR3 protein: CASSQLVLAGVGANVLTF
V gene: TRBV4-3
D gene: TRBD2
CDR3 length: 18
clone size: .
J gene: TRBJ2-6

CDR3 DNA: TGTGCCAGCAGCCAAGAGCGGTTTTACAATGAGCAGTTCTTC
CDR3 protein: CASSQERFYNEQFF
V gene: TRBV4-2
D gene: .
CDR3 length: 14
clone size: .
J gene: TRBJ2-1

CDR3 DNA: TGTGCCAGCAGACCGGGACAGGGGGTGAATTCACCCCTCCACTTT
CDR3 protein: CASRPGQGVNSPLHF
V gene: TRBV28
D gene: TRBD1
CDR3 length: 15
clone size: .
J gene: TRBJ1-6

CDR3 DNA: TGTGCCAGCAGATCCAACCCGACAGTGTACAATGAGCAGTTCTTC
CDR3 protein: CASRSNPTVYNEQFF
V gene: TRBV5-4
D gene: .
CDR3 length: 15
clone size: .
J gene: TRBJ2-1

CDR3 DNA: TGTGCCAGCAGCGGATTAGCGGGGGGAGTAGATGAGCAGTTCTTC
CDR3 protein: CASSGLAGGVDEQFF
V gene: TRBV9
D gene: TRBD2
CDR3 length: 15
clone size: .
J gene: TRBJ2-1

CDR3 DNA: TGTGCCAGCAGCATGAACGGGGCGGGAGGGATGGATACGCAGTATTTT
CDR3 protein: CASSMNGAGGMDTQYF
V gene: TRBV6-4
D gene: TRBD2
CDR3 length: 16
clone size: .
J gene: TRBJ2-3

CDR3 DNA: TGCGCCAGCAGTGGAAGGGGGAACACTGAAGCTTTCTTT
CDR3 protein: CASSGRGNTEAFF
V gene: TRBV10-2
D gene: .
CDR3 length: 13
clone size: .
J gene: TRBJ1-1

CDR3 DNA: TGTGCCACCAGTGTTGGGGGACAGGATAGCCCGAGGGCTTTCTTT
CDR3 protein: CATSVGGQDSPRAFF
V gene: TRBV24-1
D gene: TRBD1
CDR3 length: 15
clone size: few
J gene: TRBJ1-1

CDR3 DNA: TGTGCCAGCAGCCTCGGACAGGTTAACACTGAAGCTTTCTTT
CDR3 protein: CASSLGQVNTEAFF
V gene: TRBV5-8
D gene: TRBD1
CDR3 length: 14
clone size: .
J gene: TRBJ1-1

CDR3 DNA: TGTGCCAGCAGCTTAGACAGGGGCCGTGAAAAACTGTTTTTT
CDR3 protein: CASSLDRGREKLFF
V gene: TRBV7-2
D gene: TRBD1
CDR3 length: 14
clone size: .
J gene: TRBJ1-4

CDR3 DNA: TGTGCCAGCAGCTTAGTGGCAGACAATCAGCCCCAGCATTTT
CDR3 protein: CASSLVADNQPQHF
V gene: TRBV7-8
D gene: .
CDR3 length: 14
clone size: .
J gene: TRBJ1-5

CDR3 DNA: TGTGCCAGCAGCGCCACCGGGACAGGGGGCGATGAGCAGTTCTTC
CDR3 protein: CASSATGTGGDEQFF
V gene: TRBV7-3
D gene: TRBD1
CDR3 length: 15
clone size: .
J gene: TRBJ2-1

CDR3 DNA: TGTGCCAGTAGTATGGCCAGGGGGCTCCACCGAGATGGCTACACCTTC
CDR3 protein: CASSMARGLHRDGYTF
V gene: TRBV19
D gene: TRBD1
CDR3 length: 16
clone size: .
J gene: TRBJ1-2

CDR3 DNA: TGTGCCAGCAGCTTGCCCCGACAGGGGAGTATCTATGGCTACACCTTC
CDR3 protein: CASSLPRQGSIYGYTF
V gene: TRBV5-4
D gene: TRBD1
CDR3 length: 16
clone size: .
J gene: TRBJ1-2

CDR3 DNA: TGTGCCAGCGGCCTCTGGACAGGAAGGGGGAGCACTGAAGCTTTCTTT
CDR3 protein: CASGLWTGRGSTEAFF
V gene: TRBV6-2/TRBV6-3
D gene: TRBD1
CDR3 length: 16
clone size: .
J gene: TRBJ1-1

CDR3 DNA: TGCGCCCCTAAGGAGGGCCTGGGTAGCTCACCCCTCCACTTT
CDR3 protein: CAPKEGLGSSPLHF
V gene: TRBV23-1
D gene: .
CDR3 length: 14
clone size: few
J gene: TRBJ1-6

CDR3 DNA: TGTGCCAGCAGTGGCGGAGCGGGAGGGCGCAATGAGCAGTTCTTC
CDR3 protein: CASSGGAGGRNEQFF
V gene: TRBV6-4
D gene: TRBD2
CDR3 length: 15
clone size: .
J gene: TRBJ2-1

CDR3 DNA: TGTGCCAGCTCACCGCAGGCCAAAATGGACACTGAAGCTTTCTTT
CDR3 protein: CASSPQAKMDTEAFF
V gene: TRBV18
D gene: .
CDR3 length: 15
clone size: .
J gene: TRBJ1-1

CDR3 DNA: TGTGCCAGCAGCCGAGTAATCCGGAATTCACCCCTCCACTTT
CDR3 protein: CASSRVIRNSPLHF
V gene: TRBV3-1/TRBV3-2
D gene: .
CDR3 length: 14
clone size: .
J gene: TRBJ1-6